Sequencing of this T cell receptor (beta chain) was carried out in a study of cytomegalovirus exposure and HLA in healthy donors. The PCR was carried out with 60 Vbeta primers and 13 Jbeta primers. Data came from immunoSEQ multiplex PCR; TCRdb stores just in-frame clones and leaves some out. The data show about 190,000 clones, roughly 80% seen once. CDR1 and CDR2 (germline): MNHEY, SMNVEV (reference sequence). V lost 4 bases and J lost 4; bases outside the gene matches: 13. The CDR3 contains 18 residues. The chain couples TRBV27 to TRBJ2-1, with 10 bases that match TRBD1. The TCR was taken from a woman between 18 and 30 years old in good health and CMV-seronegative. Sequenced sample: PBMCs. DNA for the CDR3: TGTGCCAGCAGTTCTCCAGATTCGGGACAGGGGAGGTACAATGAGCAGTTCTTC. Its translation: CASSSPDSGQGRYNEQFF.